The clone carrying this TCR beta chain showed up many times. CDR1 and CDR2 from the germline V gene are SQVTM and ANQGSEA. The V and J ends lost 4 bases and 5 bases respectively, with 14 bases between them. This CDR3 is 13 amino acids long. This sample is part of a study of identical twins. TCRdb recomputed calls from the 5' RACE reads with MiXCR, one row per CDR3 protein. This table holds 220,000 or so distinct CDR3 sequences, approximately 7% found once. These data are also associated with another study on yellow fever vaccine responses in identical twins.

The clonotype comes from a young woman in good health. Sequencing used memory (CD45RO+) T cells sorted from blood. This chain connects TRBV29-1 to TRBJ2-5; the D gene is possibly TRBD1 (6 bases). This CDR3 is CSVVGPRGETQYF. The CDR3 coding sequence is TGCAGCGTTGTGGGGCCAAGGGGGGAGACCCAGTACTTC.